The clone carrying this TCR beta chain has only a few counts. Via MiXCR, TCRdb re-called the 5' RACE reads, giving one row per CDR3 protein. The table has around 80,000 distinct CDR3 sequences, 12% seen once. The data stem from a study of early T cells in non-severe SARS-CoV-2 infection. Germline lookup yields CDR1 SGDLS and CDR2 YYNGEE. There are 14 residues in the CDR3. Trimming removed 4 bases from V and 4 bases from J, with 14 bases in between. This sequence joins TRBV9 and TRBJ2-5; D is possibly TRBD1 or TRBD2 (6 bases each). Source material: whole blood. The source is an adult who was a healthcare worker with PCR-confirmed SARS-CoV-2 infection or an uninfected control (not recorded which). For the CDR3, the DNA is TGTGCCAGCAGCCCCCTCTGGGGGGCAGAGACCCAGTACTTC. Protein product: CASSPLWGAETQYF.